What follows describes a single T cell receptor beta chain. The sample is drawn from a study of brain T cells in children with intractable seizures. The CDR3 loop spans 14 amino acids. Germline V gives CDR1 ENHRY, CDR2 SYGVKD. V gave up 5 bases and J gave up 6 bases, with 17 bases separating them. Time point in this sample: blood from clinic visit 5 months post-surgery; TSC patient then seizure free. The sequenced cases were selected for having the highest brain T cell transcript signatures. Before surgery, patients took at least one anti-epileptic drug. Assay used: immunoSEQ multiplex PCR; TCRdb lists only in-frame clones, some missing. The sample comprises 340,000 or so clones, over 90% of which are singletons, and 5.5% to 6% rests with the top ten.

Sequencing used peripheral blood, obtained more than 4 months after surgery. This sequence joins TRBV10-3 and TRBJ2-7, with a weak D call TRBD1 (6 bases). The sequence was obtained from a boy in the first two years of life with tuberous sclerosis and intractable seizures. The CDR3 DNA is TGTGCCATCAGTCCTGTAGGGGGACCTGGCGAGCAGTACTTC. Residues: CAISPVGGPGEQYF.